These 29 T cell receptor beta chains share one sample of origin, sequenced in a study of blood T cell repertoires in COVID-19. Sequenced by immunoSEQ multiplex PCR; TCRdb stores in-frame clones only, minus some. In the table there are roughly 480,000 clones, nearly 90% of which are singletons. Material: peripheral blood. The origin of the receptors is a man in his late teens or twenties with COVID-19, enrolled during active disease.

With regard to this clone: This CDR3 is also generated by other DNA sequences in the sample. V and J are TRBV12-3 or TRBV12-4 and TRBJ1-3; D uncertain. Trimming cost V 5 bases and J 0 bases, with 2 bases left between them. The CDR3 has 12 residues. CDR3 in DNA: TGTGCCAGCAGTCTCTCTGGAAACACCATATATTTT. It encodes CASSLSGNTIYF.

This clone has just one count. The chain joins TRBV30 to TRBJ1-5; 8 nucleotides line up with TRBD1. The CDR3 has 18 amino acids. CDR1 is GTSNPN and CDR2 is SVGIG in the germline V gene (reference sequence). J was trimmed by 1 base and V by 2 bases; bases with no gene match: 13. The CDR3 reads CAWSLWTGLKGSNQPQHF. CDR3 DNA: TGTGCCTGGAGTCTATGGACAGGGCTAAAGGGGAGCAATCAGCCCCAGCATTTT.

This clone came up a few times. The chain carries TRBV4-2 and TRBJ1-1; D is unclear. Germline V gene sequence: CDR1 LGHNA, CDR2 YNFKEQ. Trimming stripped 0 bases from V and 1 base from J, with 12 bases between. The CDR3 has 16 amino acids. The CDR3 bases are TGTGCCAGCAGCCAAGATGTGTGGCGGGCGAACACTGAAGCTTTCTTT. Protein product: CASSQDVWRANTEAFF.

The chain joins TRBV29-1 to TRBJ2-7; perhaps TRBD1 as D (5 bases). Germline V gene data show CDR1 as SQVTM and CDR2 as ANQGSEA. The V end was cut by 3 bases, the J end by 3 bases, with 12 bases between. The CDR3 consists of 13 residues. This CDR3 is CSVDLPGLYEQYF. Here the CDR3 DNA reads TGCAGCGTTGATCTTCCAGGGCTCTACGAGCAGTACTTC.

CDR3 amino acids: CASSPLYSGGNTIYF. The CDR3 region has the DNA TGTGCCAGCAGCCCCTTGTATTCAGGAGGAAACACCATATATTTT. The chain joins TRBV27 to TRBJ1-3; D is unclear. Trimming cost V 6 bases and J 4 bases, with 16 bases left between them. The CDR3 is 15 residues long. Germline CDR1 and CDR2: MNHEY and SMNVEV (reference sequence).

The chain recombines TRBV5-1 with TRBJ1-4; D may be TRBD1 (5 bases). The CDR3 totals 16 residues. V lost 3 bases to trimming and J lost 1 base, with 13 bases between them. Germline V gene lookup returns CDR1 SGHRS and CDR2 YFSETQ. CDR3 amino acids: CASSSGLVETNEKLFF. The CDR3 DNA follows: TGCGCCAGCAGCTCGGGACTGGTGGAAACTAATGAAAAACTGTTTTTT.

The rearrangement links TRBV18 to TRBJ1-1; a possible D gene is TRBD1 (5 bases). Germline CDR1 and CDR2: KGHSH and LQKENI. V was trimmed by 0 bases and J by 1 base, leaving 6 bases between them. The CDR3 runs 14 residues. The CDR3 here is CASSPPGGNTEAFF. The CDR3 nucleotides read TGTGCCAGCTCACCACCGGGGGGGAACACTGAAGCTTTCTTT. Full variable domain (missing parts from reference TRBV18 and TRBJ1-1): NAGVMQNPRHLVRRRGQEARLRCSPMKGHSHVYWYRQLPEEGLKFMVYLQKENIIDESGMPKERFSAEFPKEGPSILRIQQVVRGDSAAYFCASSPPGGNTEAFFGQGTRLTVV.

This clone was seen a single time. This sequence joins TRBV11-3 and TRBJ2-7; 7 positions agree with TRBD1. Germline assignment: CDR1 SGHNT and CDR2 YENEEA. The length of the CDR3 is 15 residues. Losses at the gene ends were 1 base for V and 2 bases for J; bases not matched to a gene: 5. CDR3 amino acids: CASSLGTGTAYEQYF. DNA for the CDR3: TGTGCCAGCAGCTTAGGTACCGGGACAGCCTACGAGCAGTACTTC.

The chain carries TRBV5-5 and TRBJ1-3; the match to TRBD1 covers 7 bases. The CDR3 is 18 amino acids. Trimming removed 1 base from V and 4 bases from J; junction bases left unmatched: 14. Per the germline V gene, CDR1 is SGHKS and CDR2 is YYEKEE (reference sequence). CDR3 DNA sequence: TGTGCCAGCAGCTTGTTCTTAACAGGGGAGTCATCCGGAAACACCATATATTTT. Its protein is CASSLFLTGESSGNTIYF.

The V gene is TRBV27, the J gene TRBJ2-1; 9 positions agree with TRBD2. CDR1 MNHEY and CDR2 SMNVEV come from the germline V gene (reference sequence). Trimming removed 6 bases from V and 3 bases from J; junction bases left unmatched: 6. The CDR3 is 15 amino acids. Here the CDR3 reads CASSQAGGLYNEQFF. The CDR3 region has the DNA TGTGCCAGCAGCCAAGCGGGGGGCCTCTACAATGAGCAGTTCTTC.

As DNA, the CDR3 is TGTGCCAGCAGCGTATCGAGGGGGGGCCTGGATACGCAGTATTTT. It translates to CASSVSRGGLDTQYF. This chain joins TRBV9 and TRBJ2-3; D might be TRBD2 (7 bases). This CDR3 contains 15 residues. V lost 1 base and J 6 bases, leaving 15 bases between the germline ends. CDR1 is SGDLS and CDR2 is YYNGEE in the germline V gene.

The V gene is TRBV30, the J gene TRBJ1-4, with 7 bases that match TRBD1. CDR1 and CDR2 (germline): GTSNPN, SVGIG (reference sequence). CDR3 length: 15 residues. V gave up 5 bases and J gave up 7 bases; unmatched junction bases: 13. CDR3 residues: CAWVQNRGAIEKLFF. CDR3 DNA sequence: TGTGCCTGGGTACAGAACAGGGGCGCTATTGAAAAACTGTTTTTT.

This chain uses TRBV30 with TRBJ2-3; 10 bases line up with TRBD2. The CDR3 is 15 residues long. The V and J ends lost 4 bases and 3 bases, in that order; junction bases with no gene match: 7. Germline V gene sequence: CDR1 GTSNPN, CDR2 SVGIG (reference sequence). The CDR3 reads CAWTSGSSATDTQYF. The CDR3 bases are TGTGCCTGGACTAGCGGGAGCTCAGCGACAGATACGCAGTATTTT.

The rearrangement uses TRBV2 and TRBJ2-1; D may be TRBD1 (5 bases). Trimming cost V 3 bases and J 7 bases, with 13 bases left between them. Germline loops: CDR1 SNHLY, CDR2 FYNNEI. This CDR3 region has 14 residues. The CDR3 here is CASSEVGPGNEQFF. The CDR3 coding sequence is TGTGCCAGCAGTGAGGTGGGGCCCGGTAATGAGCAGTTCTTC. The entire variable domain, with the rest obtained from reference TRBV2 and TRBJ2-1, is as follows: EPEVTQTPSHQVTQMGQEVILRCVPISNHLYFYWYRQILGQKVEFLVSFYNNEISEKSEIFDDQFSVERPDGSNFTLKIRSTKLEDSAMYFCASSEVGPGNEQFFGPGTRLTVL.

The genes are TRBV19 and TRBJ1-1; D not resolved. V was cut by 7 bases and J by 0 bases, with 9 bases left in between. CDR3 length equals 13 residues. Per the germline V gene, CDR1 is LNHDA and CDR2 is SQIVND (reference sequence). For the CDR3, the DNA is TGTGCCAGTAATAATCAGATGAACACTGAAGCTTTCTTT. This translates into CASNNQMNTEAFF.

The chain couples TRBV21-1 to TRBJ2-7; no check of the table's D call, TRBD2, against the DNA was made. TRBV21-1 is a recognized pseudogene. The CDR3 runs to 18 residues. CDR3 in amino acids: CASSKGKLGGLGYYEQYF. In DNA form, the CDR3 reads TGTGCCAGCAGCAAAGGCAAATTGGGGGGTCTAGGCTACTACGAGCAGTACTTC.

This clone showed up just once. The chain carries TRBV6-5 and TRBJ1-2; 9 positions match TRBD1. The CDR3 is 13 residues long. The germline gives CDR1 MNHEY, CDR2 SVGAGI. With 7 bases clipped from V and 8 bases from J, the junction kept 8 bases outside the gene matches. Here the CDR3 reads CASTQDRGGGYTF. CDR3 coding DNA: TGTGCCAGCACTCAGGACAGGGGCGGCGGCTACACCTTC.

V usage is TRBV30 and J usage is TRBJ2-7, with 8 bases that match TRBD1. Trimming at V came to 8 bases and at J to 5 bases, leaving 11 bases not matched to a gene. Per the germline V gene, CDR1 is GTSNPN and CDR2 is SVGIG (reference sequence). The CDR3 is 13 amino acids. This CDR3 is CAGRDRGGHEQYF. The CDR3, as DNA: TGTGCCGGCCGTGACAGGGGAGGCCACGAGCAGTACTTC. Drawing the rest from reference TRBV30 and TRBJ2-7, the complete variable domain is SQTIHQWPATLVQPVGSPLSLECTVEGTSNPNLYWYRQAAGRGLQLLFYSVGIGQISSEVPQNLSASRPQDRQFILSSKKLLLSDSGFYLCAGRDRGGHEQYFGPGTRLTVT.

The chain employs TRBV28 and TRBJ2-2; 12 positions match TRBD2. J gave up 6 bases and V 4 bases, and 3 bases lay outside the gene matches. This CDR3 region has 15 residues. Looked up from germline, CDR1 is MDHEN and CDR2 is SYDVKM. In DNA, the CDR3 is TGTGCCAGCAGTTCCCTAGCGGGAGGGGCCGGGGAGCTGTTTTTT. Translating gives CASSSLAGGAGELFF. The whole variable domain, filled in from reference TRBV28 and TRBJ2-2, reads DVKVTQSSRYLVKRTGEKVFLECVQDMDHENMFWYRQDPGLGLRLIYFSYDVKMKEKGDIPEGYSVSREKKERFSLILESASTNQTSMYLCASSSLAGGAGELFFGEGSRLTVL.

The CDR3 region is CASSSGLKSTEAFF. Here the CDR3 DNA reads TGTGCCAGCAGTTCTGGACTCAAATCCACTGAAGCTTTCTTT. The chain uses TRBV7-9 and TRBJ1-1; D unresolved. The V gene's germline CDR1 is SEHNR and CDR2 FQNEAQ (reference sequence). This CDR3 has 14 residues. Trimming removed 6 bases from V and 4 bases from J, with 15 bases in between.

The chain combines TRBV11-2 with TRBJ2-7, with 8 bases lining up with TRBD1. Trimming took 2 bases from V and 3 from J; bases not matched to a gene: 3. The CDR3 has 14 amino acids. CDR1 and CDR2 from the germline V gene are SGHAT and FQNNGV. The CDR3 DNA is TGTGCCAGCAGCTTACTCAGGGGGCACTACGAGCAGTACTTC. This translates into CASSLLRGHYEQYF. The entire variable domain, with the rest obtained from reference TRBV11-2 and TRBJ2-7, is as follows: EAGVAQSPRYKIIEKRQSVAFWCNPISGHATLYWYQQILGQGPKLLIQFQNNGVVDDSQLPKDRFSAERLKGVDSTLKIQPAKLEDSAVYLCASSLLRGHYEQYFGPGTRLTVT.

This chain connects TRBV5-4 to TRBJ2-3, with TRBD2 as a possible D gene (7 bases). The V gene lost 3 bases and the J gene lost 6 bases, with 17 bases spanning the gap. This CDR3 comprises 15 residues. CDR1 SGHNT and CDR2 YYREEE come from the germline V gene (reference sequence). CDR3: CASSSAGAMGDTQYF. The CDR3 nucleotides read TGTGCCAGCAGCTCCGCGGGGGCTATGGGGGATACGCAGTATTTT. The whole variable domain, remainder taken from reference TRBV5-4 and TRBJ2-3, is ETGVTQSPTHLIKTRGQQVTLRCSSQSGHNTVSWYQQALGQGPQFIFQYYREEENGRGNFPPRFSGLQFPNYSSELNVNALELDDSALYLCASSSAGAMGDTQYFGPGTRLTVL.

This clone is a singleton in its sample. The chain recombines TRBV7-9 with TRBJ2-5, with a tentative D call TRBD1 (5 bases). The CDR3 is 12 residues long. Trimming cost V 7 bases and J 4 bases, with 10 bases left between them. Germline CDR1 reads SEHNR; CDR2 reads FQNEAQ (reference sequence). The DNA for the CDR3 is TGTGCCAGCAAGGAAAGGGGAGAGACCCAGTACTTC. This codes for CASKERGETQYF.

The CDR3 DNA sequence: TGTGCCAGCAGCTTAGAAGGGGTAGGGGAAAAACTGTTTTTT. Protein sequence: CASSLEGVGEKLFF. The gene calls are TRBV7-2 and TRBJ1-4; D possibly corresponds to TRBD1 (5 bases). Trimming took 1 base from V and 8 from J, leaving 11 bases between them. Germline values: CDR1 SGHTA, CDR2 FQGNSA. CDR3 size: 14 residues.

Note on this clone: Its ends do not fully match the called genes, so a read error is possible. This chain connects TRBV7-7 to TRBJ2-2; 7 bases line up with TRBD2. CDR1 and CDR2 (germline): SSHAT, FNYEAQ (reference sequence). The CDR3 consists of 17 residues. CDR3 region: CASSPSYAGVDTGELFF. CDR3 nucleotides: TGTGCTAGCAGTCCCAGCTATGCGGGAGTGGACACCGGGGAGCTGTTTTTT.

The V gene is TRBV5-1, the J gene TRBJ2-2; TRBD1 matches 8 bases. The germline gives CDR1 SGHRS, CDR2 YFSETQ. The CDR3 extends over 16 amino acids. V was pared by 0 bases and J by 3 bases, with 4 bases of the junction left unmatched. The CDR3 reads CASSLGRGPDTGELFF. For the CDR3, the DNA is TGCGCCAGCAGCTTGGGCAGGGGGCCAGACACCGGGGAGCTGTTTTTT. The complete variable domain, with remaining parts taken from reference TRBV5-1 and TRBJ2-2, reads KAGVTQTPRYLIKTRGQQVTLSCSPISGHRSVSWYQQTPGQGLQFLFEYFSETQRNKGNFPGRFSGRQFSNSRSEMNVSTLELGDSALYLCASSLGRGPDTGELFFGEGSRLTVL.

The CDR3 sequence: CSVRQVLNYGYTF. Here the CDR3 DNA reads TGCAGCGTGCGACAGGTGCTTAACTATGGCTACACCTTC. The J gene is TRBJ1-2, the V gene TRBV29-1; D is possibly TRBD1 (6 bases). V gave up 6 bases and J gave up 1 base, with 12 bases separating them. The germline V gene encodes CDR1 SQVTM and CDR2 ANQGSEA. This CDR3 is 13 amino acids long.

The chain couples TRBV5-4 to TRBJ2-7, with a tentative D call TRBD1 (5 bases). The CDR3 spans 12 residues. Per germline, CDR1 SGHNT and CDR2 YYREEE (reference sequence). Trimming removed 4 bases at V and 3 bases at J, with 8 bases between. CDR3: CASSRDSYEQYF. The CDR3 DNA follows: TGTGCCAGCAGCCGAGACAGCTACGAGCAGTACTTC.

The rearrangement uses TRBV18 and TRBJ2-2; no clear D. CDR1 and CDR2 (germline): KGHSH, LQKENI. V shed 2 bases and J shed 5 bases, with 9 bases lying between them. The CDR3 has 14 residues. The CDR3 coding sequence is TGTGCCAGCTCACCAACCTCGGGTACCGGGGAGCTGTTTTTT. Encoded protein: CASSPTSGTGELFF.